This T cell receptor beta chain was captured by sequencing in a study of OX40 agonist ivuxolimab in advanced cancers. Per the germline V gene, CDR1 is LGHNA and CDR2 is YSLEER. The CDR3 extends over 15 amino acids. V was clipped by 0 bases and J by 4 bases, with 12 bases between them. Generated by immunoSEQ multiplex PCR, the TCRdb table keeps only in-frame clones and is missing some. This repertoire shows fewer than 30,000 clones, 85% to 90% found once; its top ten account for roughly a fifth. General study results and limits: Relative to CD4+ cells, CD8+ T cells on average had more expanded clones.

Notes on this clone: Its antigen is undetermined.

Sequencing was performed on CD4+ or CD8+ T cells sorted from blood, taken in a trial of the OX40 agonist ivuxolimab. The chain has TRBV4-3 and TRBJ2-5; either TRBD1 or TRBD2 may supply D (6 bases each). The clonotype originates from an adult with an advanced solid tumor such as melanoma, head and neck, liver or kidney cancer. The chain's CDR3 is CASSQDKGGGETQYF. CDR3 nucleotide sequence: TGCGCCAGCAGCCAAGATAAGGGGGGAGGAGAGACCCAGTACTTC.